This TCR beta chain emerged from a study of T-cell reconstitution after alpha-beta-depleted transplantation in children. Study-wide findings and caveats: Alpha-beta T cells about two months after transplant reportedly derived from several hundred expanded graft clones. Fresh T-cell production supplied most of the T-cell counts and diversity seen one year after transplant. Surviving recipient T cells and thymic progenitors accounted for the high day-60 TCRbeta diversity observed in some patients.

As concerns this clonotype: Its antigen is undetermined.

The CDR3 runs to 17 residues. The germline CDR1 and CDR2 sequences are MGHRA and YSYEKL. V was cut by 0 bases and J by 1 base, with 13 bases left in between. Unique molecular identifiers were used to barcode this TCRbeta library. One entry per CDR3 protein results from TCRdb running MiXCR on the PCR reads. The table includes hundreds of thousands of distinct CDR3 sequences, around 13% detected once. The V and J genes are TRBV4-1 and TRBJ2-4, with D possibly called TRBD1 or TRBD2 (5 bases each). The origin of this receptor is a girl aged 2-10 years with congenital amegakaryocytic thrombocytopenia, due to receive a stem cell transplant. This material consisted of PBMCs, taken before TCRalphabeta/CD19-depleted stem cell transplant. The CDR3 nucleotides read TGCGCCAGCAGCCAAGATCTCGGGTGGGGGGCCAAAAACATTCAGTACTTC. Its protein is CASSQDLGWGAKNIQYF.